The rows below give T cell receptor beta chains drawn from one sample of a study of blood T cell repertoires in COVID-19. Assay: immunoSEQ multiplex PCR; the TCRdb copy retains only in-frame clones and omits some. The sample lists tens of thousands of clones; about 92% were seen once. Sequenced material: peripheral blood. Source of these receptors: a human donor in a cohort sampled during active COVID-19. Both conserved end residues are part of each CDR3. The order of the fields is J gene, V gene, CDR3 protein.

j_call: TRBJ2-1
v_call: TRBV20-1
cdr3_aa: CSVGRAREQFF

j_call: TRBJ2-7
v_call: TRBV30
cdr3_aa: CAWSARVPSGSSEQYF

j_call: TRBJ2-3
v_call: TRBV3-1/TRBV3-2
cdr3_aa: CASSTRTSGGLTDTQYF

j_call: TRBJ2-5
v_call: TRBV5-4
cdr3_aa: CASSLVLTGAENTQYF

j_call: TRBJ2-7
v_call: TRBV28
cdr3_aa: CASSPRYEQYF

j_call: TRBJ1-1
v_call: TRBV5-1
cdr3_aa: CASSLVLGTGDEGEAFF

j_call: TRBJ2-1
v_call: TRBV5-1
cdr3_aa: CASSKWDRGAYNEQFF

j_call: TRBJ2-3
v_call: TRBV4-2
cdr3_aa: CASSQDLARSTDTQYF

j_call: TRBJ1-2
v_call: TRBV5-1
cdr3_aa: CASSVTGQGYGYTF

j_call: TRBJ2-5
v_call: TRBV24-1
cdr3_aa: CATSDLGLAGARGETQYF

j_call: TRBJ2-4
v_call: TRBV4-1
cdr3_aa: CASSQDKGAAKNIQYF

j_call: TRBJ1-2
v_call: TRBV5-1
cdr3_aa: CASSLGEGAYGYTF

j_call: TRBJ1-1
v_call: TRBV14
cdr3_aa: CASSQDGQGEAFF

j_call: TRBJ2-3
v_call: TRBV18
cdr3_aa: CASSTGQRGMDTQYF

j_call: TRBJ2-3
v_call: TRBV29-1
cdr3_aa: CSVVKTSGGVSTDTQYF

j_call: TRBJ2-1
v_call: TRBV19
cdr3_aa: CASRPTSFSDRPFF

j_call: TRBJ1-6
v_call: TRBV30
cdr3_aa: CASPSRLHF

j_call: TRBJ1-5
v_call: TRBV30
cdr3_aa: CAWSATGFNQPQHF

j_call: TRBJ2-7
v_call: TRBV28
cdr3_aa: CASTIGGGREQYF

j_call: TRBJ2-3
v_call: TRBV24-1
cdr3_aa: CATSDRVGVGADTQYF

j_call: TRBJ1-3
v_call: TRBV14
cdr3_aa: CASSRSTGAGNTIYF

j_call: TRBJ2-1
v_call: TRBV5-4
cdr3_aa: CASSVSGSSYNEQFF

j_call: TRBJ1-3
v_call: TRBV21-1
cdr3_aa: CASSKGGQGQGNTIYF

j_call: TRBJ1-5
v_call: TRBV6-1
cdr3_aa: CASSEGTGGNQPQHF

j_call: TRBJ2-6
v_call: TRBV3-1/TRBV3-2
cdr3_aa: CASMAGTARSGANVLTF

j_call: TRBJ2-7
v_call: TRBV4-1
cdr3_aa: CASSAQLAGAYFYF

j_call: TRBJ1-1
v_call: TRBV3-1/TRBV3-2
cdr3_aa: CASSPIGQVGEAFF

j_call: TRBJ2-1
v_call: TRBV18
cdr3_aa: CASSYGRTLAGGSYNEQFF

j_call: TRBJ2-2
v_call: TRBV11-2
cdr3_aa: CASSRNRENTGELFF

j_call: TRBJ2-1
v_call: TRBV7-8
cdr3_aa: CASSLSGLANEQFF

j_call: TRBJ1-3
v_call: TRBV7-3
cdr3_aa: CASSLYRDGNTIYF

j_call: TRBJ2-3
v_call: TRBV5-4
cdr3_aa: CASSLPPGGRLGTDTQYF

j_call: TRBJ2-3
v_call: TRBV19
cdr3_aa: CASSTYLAGVADTQYF

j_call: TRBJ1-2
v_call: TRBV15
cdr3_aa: CATSLRRSRGYTF

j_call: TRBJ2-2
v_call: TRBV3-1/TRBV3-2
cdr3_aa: CATGTGVPGELFF

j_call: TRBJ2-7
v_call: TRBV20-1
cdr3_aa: CSANRELEQYF

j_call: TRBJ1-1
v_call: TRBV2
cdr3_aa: CASRGGDPAEAFF